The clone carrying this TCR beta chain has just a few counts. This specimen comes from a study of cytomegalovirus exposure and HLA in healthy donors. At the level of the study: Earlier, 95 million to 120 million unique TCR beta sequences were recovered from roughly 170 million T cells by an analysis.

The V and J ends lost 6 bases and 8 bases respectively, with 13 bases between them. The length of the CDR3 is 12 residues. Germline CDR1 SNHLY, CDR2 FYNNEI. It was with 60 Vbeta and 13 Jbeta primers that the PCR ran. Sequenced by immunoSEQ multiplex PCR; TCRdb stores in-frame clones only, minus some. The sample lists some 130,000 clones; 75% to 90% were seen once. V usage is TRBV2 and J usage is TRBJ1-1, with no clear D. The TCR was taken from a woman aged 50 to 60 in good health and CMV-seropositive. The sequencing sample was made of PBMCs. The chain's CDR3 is CASRGLTREAFF. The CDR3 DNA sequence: TGTGCCAGCAGGGGCCTTACACGGGAAGCTTTCTTT. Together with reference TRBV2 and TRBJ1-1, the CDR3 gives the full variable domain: EPEVTQTPSHQVTQMGQEVILRCVPISNHLYFYWYRQILGQKVEFLVSFYNNEISEKSEIFDDQFSVERPDGSNFTLKIRSTKLEDSAMYFCASRGLTREAFFGQGTRLTVV.